These T cell receptor beta chains were read from a single sample in a study of shared clonotypes between healthy human individuals. Some clones are missing from TCRdb's copy, which holds only in-frame ones; the method was immunoSEQ multiplex PCR. Of about 1.5 million clones listed, roughly 96% were seen once; the top ten hold roughly 1.2%. Sequenced input: naive CD4+ T cells sorted from blood. The receptor source for this set is a man aged 25-40 years in good health. CDR3s include the opening cysteine and the closing phenylalanine or tryptophan. The D gene is left open where the match is weak. Clone size is not always given. Where it is, it says once, few, many or a class for expanded clones.

>TRBJ2-1|.|.|TRBV10-3
TGTGCCATCAGTCGGAGGGTGAATGAGCAGTTCTTC
CAISRRVNEQFF
>TRBJ1-1|.|.|TRBV6-5
TGTGCCAGCAGTTACGGGGCTGAAGGAGGCACTGAAGCTTTCTTT
CASSYGAEGGTEAFF
>TRBJ1-3|once|.|TRBV2
TGTGCCAGCACCGCAGGTGGGGTCTGGGAAAACACCATATATTTT
CASTAGGVWENTIYF
>TRBJ1-2|.|TRBD1|TRBV6-1
TGTGCCAGCAGTGTGAGGGACAGGGGGCTTGGCTACACCTTC
CASSVRDRGLGYTF
>TRBJ2-7|.|.|TRBV12-2
TGTGCAAGTCGCTCCCGTACGGGACAGGGGACCTACGAGCAGTACTTC
CASRSRTGQGTYEQYF
>TRBJ2-3|.|.|TRBV9
TGTGCCAGCAGCTTCCGACCCGCCTTCGGCACAGATACGCAGTATTTT
CASSFRPAFGTDTQYF
>TRBJ1-2|.|TRBD1|TRBV7-9
TGTGCCATCACGGTCCGGAGAAAGGGACAGCTCTATGGCTACACCTTC
CAITVRRKGQLYGYTF
>TRBJ2-5|.|.|TRBV2
TGTGCCAGCAGTGGTGGACAGAGAGAGACCCAGTACTTC
CASSGGQRETQYF
>TRBJ2-1|.|.|TRBV7-2
TGTGCCAGCAGCCGCTCTTCGGTCGAGCAGTTCTTC
CASSRSSVEQFF
>TRBJ2-5|.|.|TRBV5-1
TGCGCCAGCAGCCACCTGACGGCAGAAGAGACCCAGTACTTC
CASSHLTAEETQYF
>TRBJ2-6|once|TRBD1|TRBV27
TGTGCCAGCAGCCCGGGACAGGGTGTTTCTGGGGCCAACGTCCTGACTTTC
CASSPGQGVSGANVLTF
>TRBJ2-7|.|.|TRBV10-3
TGTGCCATCAGGGACAACTTCAGGGATTCCGACGAGCAGTACTTC
CAIRDNFRDSDEQYF
>TRBJ2-2|.|.|TRBV5-4
TGTGCCAGCAGCTTGGGCCACAGGGTGGGCACCGGGGAGCTGTTTTTT
CASSLGHRVGTGELFF
>TRBJ2-1|.|.|TRBV9
TGTGCCAGCAGCGTAGACGGCGACTTCTCCTACAATGAGCAGTTCTTC
CASSVDGDFSYNEQFF
>TRBJ2-3|.|TRBD2|TRBV27
TGTGCCAGCAGATTTAGCGGGCTAGGCACAGATACGCAGTATTTT
CASRFSGLGTDTQYF
>TRBJ1-1|.|.|TRBV14
TGTGCCAGCAGCCAAGGGGTCTGGGCAGCTTTCTTT
CASSQGVWAAFF
>TRBJ2-1|.|.|TRBV11-2
TGTGCCAGCAGCCCGGAGGGACGCCTGCCCTACAATGAGCAGTTCTTC
CASSPEGRLPYNEQFF
>TRBJ1-2|.|.|TRBV28
TGTGCCTCCCAAAGCTCTTCCCTGTACGGCTACACCTTC
CASQSSSLYGYTF
>TRBJ2-1|once|TRBD2|TRBV5-1
TGCGCCAGCAGCTCTAGCGGCACCTCCTACAATGAGCAGTTCTTC
CASSSSGTSYNEQFF
>TRBJ1-2|.|TRBD1|TRBV4-3
TGCGCCAGCAGCCAAGATCTTAGGACAGGGCGAGGCTACACCTTC
CASSQDLRTGRGYTF
>TRBJ1-3|.|TRBD1|TRBV19
TGTGCCAGTATTAAGGGGGCGTCCGGAGGAAACACCATATATTTT
CASIKGASGGNTIYF
>TRBJ2-2|once|.|TRBV28
TGTGCCAGCAGTTTAAGTAACAAACCCGGGGAGCTGTTTTTT
CASSLSNKPGELFF
>TRBJ1-1|.|TRBD1|TRBV30
TGTGCCTGGAAGAGGACAGGGGGCTTCACTGAAGCTTTCTTT
CAWKRTGGFTEAFF
>TRBJ2-6|.|TRBD1|TRBV2
TGTGCCAGCACTCGAATCTCGGACAGGGGAGGTGGGGCCAACGTCCTGACTTTC
CASTRISDRGGGANVLTF
>TRBJ2-1|.|TRBD2|TRBV6-4
TGTGCCAGCAGTGACGAAGCGGGGTACAATGAGCAGTTCTTC
CASSDEAGYNEQFF
>TRBJ2-1|.|.|TRBV6-1
TGTGCCAGCAGTGAACGTCTGGACCGCGGGCGCTTCTCCTACAATGAGCAGTTCTTC
CASSERLDRGRFSYNEQFF
>TRBJ2-3|.|.|TRBV2
TGTGCCAGCAGCACCGCCCCTAGCACAGATACGCAGTATTTT
CASSTAPSTDTQYF
>TRBJ2-5|.|.|TRBV28
TGTGCCAGCAGTTCGAATCCGGCCCGAGAGACCCAGTACTTC
CASSSNPARETQYF
>TRBJ2-4|.|TRBD2|TRBV6-6
TGTGCCAGCAGCAAAGGGACTAGCGGGTTGAACATTCAGTACTTC
CASSKGTSGLNIQYF
>TRBJ1-1|once|.|TRBV5-1
TGCGCCAGCAGCTCAAAGGGCAAGAACACTGAAGCTTTCTTT
CASSSKGKNTEAFF
>TRBJ2-7|.|.|TRBV5-1
TGCGCCAGCAGATACGGCCAGGGATACGAGCAGTACTTC
CASRYGQGYEQYF
>TRBJ2-1|.|TRBD1|TRBV5-1
TGCGCCAGCAGCTTGGGGGGACAGGAATACAATGAGCAGTTCTTC
CASSLGGQEYNEQFF
>TRBJ2-2|.|.|TRBV4-3
TGCGCCAGCAGCCAAGACGGGACTTACACCGGGGAGCTGTTTTTT
CASSQDGTYTGELFF
>TRBJ1-1|.|.|TRBV5-1
TGCGCCAGCAGCGGGCCCGAAAAGGAGAACACTGAAGCTTTCTTT
CASSGPEKENTEAFF
>TRBJ2-7|.|.|TRBV29-1
TGCAGCGCCCGCGGGGAGATCCCCTACGAGCAGTACTTC
CSARGEIPYEQYF
>TRBJ1-2|.|.|TRBV7-2
TGTGCCAGCAGCTTAGACCGGGGGCAAGGAGGCGGCTACACCTTC
CASSLDRGQGGGYTF
>TRBJ2-7|.|.|TRBV5-5
TGTGCCAGCAGCTTGGCCGACCACTACGAGCAGTACTTC
CASSLADHYEQYF
>TRBJ1-5|.|.|TRBV18
TGTGCCAGCTCACCATCAAAATTGGGCAATCAGCCCCAGCATTTT
CASSPSKLGNQPQHF
>TRBJ2-7|.|.|TRBV28
TGTGCCAGCAGGGGGGACCTCTACGAGCAGTACTTC
CASRGDLYEQYF
>TRBJ2-7|.|.|TRBV6-6
TGTGCCAGCAGTTACCTGCTCGAGCAGTACTTC
CASSYLLEQYF
>TRBJ2-3|.|.|TRBV7-2
TGTGCCAGCAGCTTATCCGAGGGCCGCGCAGATACGCAGTATTTT
CASSLSEGRADTQYF
>TRBJ2-1|.|.|TRBV10-3
TGTGCCATCAGTGAGAATACTAGCTTGAGGTACAATGAGCAGTTCTTC
CAISENTSLRYNEQFF
>TRBJ2-3|.|TRBD1|TRBV19
TGTGCCAGTACCTCGACAGGGGGAACAGATACGCAGTATTTT
CASTSTGGTDTQYF
>TRBJ2-2|.|TRBD2|TRBV7-8
TGTGCCAGCAGCCCCATGAAACTAGCGGGAGTGCACGGGGAGCTGTTTTTT
CASSPMKLAGVHGELFF
>TRBJ2-5|once|TRBD2|TRBV5-1
TGCGCCAGCAGCTTCACCCTAGCGGGAGATAGAGAGACCCAGTACTTC
CASSFTLAGDRETQYF
>TRBJ2-7|once|.|TRBV7-2
TGTGCCAGCAGCTCCTTCCCTCAGGGCGGGTTGCCCTACGAGCAGTACTTC
CASSSFPQGGLPYEQYF
>TRBJ2-7|.|.|TRBV7-9
TGTGCCAGCAGCTTAGCCCGGGACTTACGGTACGAGCAGTACTTC
CASSLARDLRYEQYF
>TRBJ2-7|once|.|TRBV28
TGTGCCAGCAGTTTCGGGGATATCGGCGAGCAGTACTTC
CASSFGDIGEQYF
>TRBJ2-3|.|.|TRBV5-1
TGCGCCAGCAGCTTGATCGGGGGCTCAGATACGCAGTATTTT
CASSLIGGSDTQYF
>TRBJ2-1|.|TRBD1|TRBV7-9
TGTGCCAGCAGCTTAAGGAGGCAGGGGGTGATCAATGAGCAGTTCTTC
CASSLRRQGVINEQFF
>TRBJ2-7|.|.|TRBV27
TGTGCCAGCAGTCTTATTTCGGCGGGCGAGCAGTACTTC
CASSLISAGEQYF
>TRBJ2-7|.|.|TRBV6-1
TGTGCCAGCAGTGCCACAGGGTGGAGCTACGAGCAGTACTTC
CASSATGWSYEQYF
>TRBJ2-1|.|TRBD1|TRBV7-2
TGTGCCAGCAGACATCGGACAGGCTCCTACAATGAGCAGTTCTTC
CASRHRTGSYNEQFF
>TRBJ2-5|.|.|TRBV5-4
TGTGCCAGCAGCTTGGCCAGGGAGACCCAGTACTTC
CASSLARETQYF